This is a list of T cell receptor beta chains from one sample in a study of blood T cell repertoires in COVID-19. Using immunoSEQ multiplex PCR, the repertoire was profiled, and TCRdb retains in-frame clones only, with some absent. The table records about 160,000 clones, around four fifths of them present only once. Input material: PBMCs or T cells enriched from blood (not recorded which). The receptors derive from a woman between 50 and 59 years old who had recovered from COVID-19. Both conserved end residues are part of each CDR3. Fields, in order: D gene, V gene, J gene, clone size, CDR3 protein, CDR3 DNA. D genes are given only for firm matches. A row's size may be missing; if present it is once, few, many or a size class.

D: TRBD1; V: TRBV7-2; J: TRBJ2-3; size: -; CDR3: CASSLVTGSTDTQYF; DNA: TGTGCCAGCAGCTTAGTGACAGGGAGCACAGATACGCAGTATTTT
D: TRBD2; V: TRBV4-1; J: TRBJ2-5; size: -; CDR3: CASSQGFGGGETQYF; DNA: TGCGCCAGCAGCCAAGGCTTTGGGGGGGGAGAGACCCAGTACTTC
D: TRBD1; V: TRBV30; J: TRBJ1-3; size: -; CDR3: CAWSVQGQGRWRSKNTIYF; DNA: TGTGCCTGGAGTGTACAGGGGCAGGGCCGATGGAGAAGTAAGAACACCATATATTTT
D: TRBD1; V: TRBV4-1; J: TRBJ1-5; size: few; CDR3: CASSQSGTDSNQPQHF; DNA: TGCGCCAGCAGCCAATCTGGGACAGATAGCAATCAGCCCCAGCATTTT
D: -; V: TRBV28; J: TRBJ1-2; size: -; CDR3: CASRSQLASYGYTF; DNA: TGTGCCAGCAGATCACAGTTGGCCTCCTATGGCTACACCTTC
D: -; V: TRBV30; J: TRBJ1-2; size: few; CDR3: CAWSTSRLYYTF; DNA: TGTGCCTGGAGTACCTCCCGACTCTACTACACCTTC
D: -; V: TRBV19; J: TRBJ1-5; size: few; CDR3: CASTPGRERVQPQHF; DNA: TGTGCCAGTACTCCTGGGAGGGAGAGAGTGCAGCCCCAGCATTTT
D: TRBD1; V: TRBV7-9; J: TRBJ1-1; size: few; CDR3: CASSLEQGRTEAFF; DNA: TGTGCCAGCAGCTTAGAACAGGGGAGGACTGAAGCTTTCTTT
D: -; V: TRBV30; J: TRBJ1-5; size: -; CDR3: CAWSVQGDQPQHF; DNA: TGTGCCTGGAGTGTACAGGGAGATCAGCCCCAGCATTTT
D: TRBD2; V: TRBV9; J: TRBJ2-3; size: -; CDR3: CASSDSGGGTSTDTQYF; DNA: TGTGCCAGCAGCGATAGCGGGGGGGGAACTAGCACAGATACGCAGTATTTT
D: -; V: TRBV28; J: TRBJ1-2; size: once; CDR3: CASSPSSTGNYGYTF; DNA: TGTGCCAGCAGTCCCTCTTCGACGGGGAACTATGGCTACACCTTC
D: -; V: TRBV11-2; J: TRBJ1-2; size: once; CDR3: CASSPREDYGYTF; DNA: TGTGCCAGCAGCCCAAGGGAGGACTATGGCTACACCTTC
D: -; V: TRBV7-8; J: TRBJ1-5; size: -; CDR3: CASSSRQRAYNQPQHF; DNA: TGTGCCAGCAGCTCAAGACAGCGGGCCTACAATCAGCCCCAGCATTTT
D: -; V: TRBV5-8; J: TRBJ2-1; size: -; CDR3: CASSFYHEQFF; DNA: TGTGCCAGCAGCTTCTACCATGAGCAGTTCTTC
D: TRBD1; V: TRBV3-1/TRBV3-2; J: TRBJ1-2; size: -; CDR3: CASSQGPDRAGGYTF; DNA: TGTGCCAGCAGCCAAGGACCGGACAGGGCGGGTGGCTACACCTTC
D: TRBD2; V: TRBV2; J: TRBJ2-6; size: -; CDR3: CASIYSGRAGANVLTF; DNA: TGTGCCAGCATCTATAGCGGGAGAGCTGGGGCCAACGTCCTGACTTTC
D: -; V: TRBV7-9; J: TRBJ1-2; size: -; CDR3: CASSETPGEGYTF; DNA: TGTGCCAGCAGCGAAACCCCAGGGGAAGGCTACACCTTC
D: TRBD1; V: TRBV7-2; J: TRBJ1-5; size: -; CDR3: CASRRQGQGDNQPQHF; DNA: TGTGCCAGCAGACGCCAGGGACAGGGGGACAATCAGCCCCAGCATTTT
D: TRBD1; V: TRBV6-5; J: TRBJ2-1; size: -; CDR3: CASRTGPNEQFF; DNA: TGTGCCAGCCGGACAGGGCCCAATGAGCAGTTCTTC
D: -; V: TRBV7-9; J: TRBJ2-2; size: -; CDR3: CASSLGSGAGELFF; DNA: TGTGCCAGCAGCTTAGGGTCGGGAGCCGGGGAGCTGTTTTTT
D: -; V: TRBV30; J: TRBJ1-5; size: -; CDR3: CAWSISGGSNQPQHF; DNA: TGTGCCTGGAGTATCTCCGGCGGGAGCAATCAGCCCCAGCATTTT
D: TRBD2; V: TRBV15; J: TRBJ2-3; size: -; CDR3: CATAAGGPLDTQYF; DNA: TGTGCCACCGCAGCGGGAGGGCCGTTAGATACGCAGTATTTT
D: TRBD1; V: TRBV7-2; J: TRBJ1-1; size: once; CDR3: CASSEFRGRGTEAFF; DNA: TGTGCCAGCAGCGAATTCAGGGGGAGAGGCACTGAAGCTTTCTTT
D: -; V: TRBV21-1; J: TRBJ2-1; size: once; CDR3: CASRSRGGTNEQFF; DNA: TGTGCCAGCAGGAGTCGGGGGGGTACCAATGAGCAGTTCTTC
D: -; V: TRBV5-4; J: TRBJ1-2; size: -; CDR3: CASSGDTNYGYTF; DNA: TGTGCCAGCAGCGGGGACACTAACTATGGCTACACCTTC
D: TRBD1; V: TRBV7-2; J: TRBJ1-4; size: -; CDR3: CASSPRGRSEKLFF; DNA: TGTGCCAGCAGCCCCAGGGGGCGGAGTGAAAAACTGTTTTTT
D: TRBD2; V: TRBV27; J: TRBJ2-1; size: -; CDR3: CASRTSGDNEQFF; DNA: TGTGCCAGCAGGACTAGCGGGGACAATGAGCAGTTCTTC
D: TRBD1; V: TRBV19; J: TRBJ1-1; size: -; CDR3: CASSGRDRGYYTEAFF; DNA: TGTGCCAGTAGTGGCCGGGACAGGGGGTATTACACTGAAGCTTTCTTT
D: -; V: TRBV18; J: TRBJ1-5; size: -; CDR3: CASSPPYSSNQPQHF; DNA: TGTGCCAGCTCACCACCTTACAGTAGCAATCAGCCCCAGCATTTT
D: TRBD2; V: TRBV11-3; J: TRBJ2-1; size: few; CDR3: CASSQGGWGLAYNEQFF; DNA: TGTGCCAGCAGCCAAGGCGGTTGGGGACTAGCCTACAATGAGCAGTTCTTC
D: -; V: TRBV3-1/TRBV3-2; J: TRBJ2-3; size: -; CDR3: CASSGLTGTDTQYF; DNA: TGTGCCAGCAGTGGACTTACGGGCACAGATACGCAGTATTTT
D: TRBD1; V: TRBV29-1; J: TRBJ1-2; size: -; CDR3: CSVGQGAWTQGYTF; DNA: TGCAGCGTCGGACAGGGGGCCTGGACGCAGGGCTACACCTTC
D: TRBD2; V: TRBV6-5; J: TRBJ2-1; size: -; CDR3: CASSLKAGGNEQFF; DNA: TGTGCCAGCAGCCTAAAAGCGGGAGGGAATGAGCAGTTCTTC
D: -; V: TRBV5-1; J: TRBJ2-4; size: once; CDR3: CASSSGQSNEKKNIQYF; DNA: TGCGCCAGCAGCTCTGGACAGTCTAACGAGAAGAAAAACATTCAGTACTTC
D: -; V: TRBV7-9; J: TRBJ1-2; size: -; CDR3: CASSPDSYGYTF; DNA: TGTGCCAGCAGCCCCGACAGTTATGGCTACACCTTC
D: TRBD1; V: TRBV27; J: TRBJ2-1; size: -; CDR3: CASSYRQGAHNEQFF; DNA: TGTGCCAGCAGCTACCGACAGGGGGCCCACAATGAGCAGTTCTTC
D: -; V: TRBV27; J: TRBJ1-5; size: -; CDR3: CASSLVGAAQPQHF; DNA: TGTGCCAGCAGTTTAGTAGGGGCTGCCCAGCCCCAGCATTTT
D: TRBD2; V: TRBV2; J: TRBJ2-5; size: -; CDR3: CAGGEGGETQYF; DNA: TGTGCCGGGGGGGAGGGTGGCGAGACCCAGTACTTC
D: -; V: TRBV5-6; J: TRBJ1-1; size: -; CDR3: CASSLGRNTEAFF; DNA: TGTGCCAGCAGCTTGGGTAGAAACACTGAAGCTTTCTTT
D: -; V: TRBV5-1; J: TRBJ2-5; size: -; CDR3: CASSLALEGTQYF; DNA: TGCGCCAGCAGCTTGGCCCTAGAGGGGACCCAGTACTTC
D: -; V: TRBV5-1; J: TRBJ2-1; size: -; CDR3: CASSSFDSSKLNEQFF; DNA: TGCGCCAGCAGCTCTTTTGACTCCTCCAAACTTAATGAGCAGTTCTTC
D: TRBD1; V: TRBV5-4; J: TRBJ1-4; size: -; CDR3: CASRNDRAEKLFF; DNA: TGTGCCAGCAGAAACGACAGGGCTGAAAAACTGTTTTTT
D: -; V: TRBV4-3; J: TRBJ2-2; size: -; CDR3: CASSPPGMQAGELFF; DNA: TGCGCCAGCAGCCCGCCCGGGATGCAGGCCGGGGAGCTGTTTTTT